Included here is one T cell receptor (beta chain) sequence, with context. The antigen is undetermined. V shed 1 base and J shed 0 bases, with 15 bases lying between them. Germline V CDR1 and CDR2: GTSNPN, SVGIG (reference sequence). The CDR3 is 16 amino acids. The method was immunoSEQ multiplex PCR; TCRdb's version includes in-frame clones alone and lacks a portion of them. Of around 140,000 clones in the sample, around 89% are singletons; the top ten hold approximately 1.7%. This specimen belongs to a study of T cells in localized non-small cell lung cancer. General study findings and limits: In adjacent lung appeared a median around 54 of the top 100 tumor clones.

V usage is TRBV30 and J usage is TRBJ2-5; D is perhaps TRBD2 (6 bases). The sample consisted of peripheral blood, taken before any cancer treatment. The sequence was collected from a female donor older than 55 with stage I lung adenocarcinoma. The CDR3 reads CAWSGDSSWYQETQYF. Written as DNA, the CDR3 is TGTGCCTGGAGTGGGGACTCATCCTGGTACCAAGAGACCCAGTACTTC.